This T cell receptor (beta chain) was found in a study of CD8+ T cells in alopecia areata. Germline V gene sequence: CDR1 KGHSY, CDR2 FQNENV. Trimming stripped 4 bases from V and 1 base from J, with 14 bases between. There are 16 residues in the CDR3. Specified treatment: oral pan-JAK inhibitor, 5-10 mg twice daily. Sequencing relied on a cDNA template that was reverse transcribed from extracted RNA. The assay was immunoSEQ multiplex PCR, and TCRdb's table has in-frame clones only and misses some. Altogether about 180,000 clones are present, 50% to 65% being singletons, with the ten largest covering 10% to 12%.

The sequence came from a human donor with alopecia areata. The sample was CD8+ T cells sorted from blood, taken at week 24, from a patient treated with tofacitinib. V and J are TRBV16 and TRBJ1-5, with D perhaps TRBD1 (5 bases). CDR3 nucleotides: TGTGCCAGCAGCCTAATGGTACAGGAGAGCAATCAGCCCCAGCATTTT. Amino acid sequence: CASSLMVQESNQPQHF.